The 26 T cell receptor beta chains below come from one sample, sequenced in a study of blood T cells in healthy people across ages. Through a sample-barcoded 5' primer and a J-beta primer mix, a second PCR was run for roughly 6 to 11 cycles. TCRdb fed the 5' RACE reads into MiXCR, producing one record per CDR3 protein. Altogether hundreds of thousands of distinct CDR3 sequences are present, 58% being singletons, with the ten largest covering 35% to 40%. The sequencing input was blood. The receptors derive from a man aged 60 to 75 in good health.

The J gene is TRBJ1-4, the V gene TRBV29-1; 7 nucleotides agree with TRBD1. The CDR3 covers 13 residues. Trimming took 5 bases from V and 10 from J; bases not matched to a gene: 10. Germline CDR1 reads SQVTM; CDR2 reads ANQGSEA. The CDR3 reads CSVLAGGFGKLFF. The CDR3 DNA follows: TGCAGCGTTCTGGCAGGGGGTTTCGGAAAACTGTTTTTT.

This clonotype was picked up a small number of times. The chain recombines TRBV21-1 with TRBJ2-5. TRBV21-1 is noted as a pseudogene. The CDR3 totals 17 residues. The chain's CDR3 is CASSKARRGRTQETQYF. In DNA, the CDR3 is TGTGCCAGCAGCAAAGCGCGAAGAGGACGGACCCAAGAGACCCAGTACTTC.

Here the CDR3 DNA reads TGTGCCAGCAGCCCCTACAGGGGGGGGAACACTGAAGCTTTCTTT. It encodes CASSPYRGGNTEAFF. The V gene is TRBV7-8, the J gene TRBJ1-1; 8 bases fit TRBD1. Germline assignment: CDR1 SGHVS and CDR2 FQNEAQ. The CDR3 loop spans 15 amino acids. Trimming removed 5 bases from V and 1 base from J; junction bases left unmatched: 6.

The chain recombines TRBV9 with TRBJ2-4, with D possibly being TRBD2 (5 bases). With 1 base removed from V and 5 bases from J, the gap between germline ends came to 7 bases. Germline CDR1 SGDLS, CDR2 YYNGEE. CDR3 length equals 13 residues. The CDR3 nucleotides read TGTGCCAGCAGCGTACATAGCGAAAACATTCAGTACTTC. It encodes CASSVHSENIQYF.

This chain joins TRBV29-1 and TRBJ2-1; 7 bases agree with TRBD2. The CDR3 has 12 residues. CDR1 and CDR2 from the germline V gene are SQVTM and ANQGSEA. V gave up 7 bases and J gave up 4 bases; unmatched junction bases: 4. CDR3 region: CSGGGRYNEQFF. The CDR3 bases are TGCAGCGGGGGGGGGAGATACAATGAGCAGTTCTTC.

The V and J genes are TRBV7-2 and TRBJ2-7; D not resolved. Germline CDR1 SGHTA, CDR2 FQGNSA. The V end lost 5 bases, the J end lost 2 bases, and 13 bases lay between the germline ends. The CDR3 spans 14 residues. CDR3 in amino acids: CASSVGPGPYEQYF. CDR3 in DNA: TGTGCCAGCAGCGTAGGGCCAGGACCCTACGAGCAGTACTTC. Full variable domain (rest looked up from reference TRBV7-2 and TRBJ2-7): GAGVSQSPSNKVTEKGKDVELRCDPISGHTALYWYRQSLGQGLEFLIYFQGNSAPDKSGLPSDRFSAERTGGSVSTLTIQRTQQEDSAVYLCASSVGPGPYEQYFGPGTRLTVT.

The chain is built from TRBV24-1 and TRBJ2-4; D gene ambiguous. The end of the DNA aligns better with TRBJ2-7, so the J call may be wrong. The germline CDR1 and CDR2 sequences are KGHDR and SFDVKD. This CDR3 comprises 14 residues. The CDR3 reads CATIEASRTYEQYF. In DNA form, the CDR3 reads TGTGCCACCATCGAGGCCTCTCGTACCTACGAGCAGTACTTC.

The DNA for the CDR3 is TGCAGCGTTGAAGGGCTTGGCAATGAGCAGTTCTTC. The encoded protein is CSVEGLGNEQFF. The chain couples TRBV29-1 to TRBJ2-1; D not resolved. The CDR3 is 12 amino acids. Germline-derived CDR1 and CDR2 are SQVTM and ANQGSEA. The V gene lost 1 base and the J gene lost 6 bases, with 7 bases spanning the gap.

This clonotype was recorded a few times. The chain recombines TRBV29-1 with TRBJ2-5, with no clear D. The CDR3 covers 13 residues. V gave up 3 bases and J gave up 2 bases, with 10 bases separating them. Germline V CDR1 and CDR2: SQVTM, ANQGSEA. DNA of the CDR3: TGCAGCGTTGACGGAGAGATACAAGAGACCCAGTACTTC. Translating it yields CSVDGEIQETQYF.

The genes are TRBV7-9 and TRBJ2-3; the D is unclear. Trimming left V 2 bases short and J 4 bases short, with 10 bases between. The germline gives CDR1 SEHNR, CDR2 FQNEAQ (reference sequence). The CDR3 is made up of 14 amino acids. CDR3 sequence: CASSLPFIADTQYF. The CDR3 nucleotides are TGTGCCAGCAGCTTACCCTTTATCGCAGATACGCAGTATTTT.

CDR3 loop: CASQGDRQGFPRGYTF. In DNA form, the CDR3 reads TGTGCCAGTCAGGGAGACCGACAGGGGTTCCCAAGAGGCTACACCTTC. The chain is built from TRBV6-1 and TRBJ1-2, with 8 bases matching TRBD1. The CDR3 has 16 amino acids. Looked up from germline, CDR1 is MNHNS and CDR2 is SASEGT. V gave up 9 bases and J gave up 8 bases; unmatched junction bases: 20.

V and J are TRBV20-1 and TRBJ1-1; D is ambiguous. The V gene's germline CDR1 is DFQATT and CDR2 SNEGSKA (reference sequence). CDR3 length: 13 amino acids. Between the trimmed V and J ends, which lost 2 bases and 5 bases, there was a span of 12 bases. The CDR3 loop reads CSARNRRDTEAFF. The CDR3 DNA is TGCAGTGCTAGAAACAGAAGGGATACTGAAGCTTTCTTT.

The rearrangement joins TRBV7-2 to TRBJ1-4, with D maybe TRBD1 (6 bases). V lost 5 bases and J lost 4, with 14 bases in between. The CDR3 has 15 residues. CDR1 and CDR2 (germline): SGHTA, FQGNSA. CDR3 sequence reads: CASSVRGGLNEKLFF. DNA of the CDR3: TGTGCCAGCAGCGTACGAGGGGGGCTTAATGAAAAACTGTTTTTT.

In its sample, this clonotype was seen a few times. V is TRBV6-5 and J is TRBJ1-5; TRBD1 matches at 8 bases. Germline trimming cut 5 bases from V and 6 bases from J; bases unmatched to any gene: 6. Germline CDR1 reads MNHEY; CDR2 reads SVGAGI. The length of the CDR3 is 14 residues. The CDR3 sequence: CASSPATGGQPQHF. The CDR3 DNA sequence: TGTGCCAGCAGTCCCGCAACAGGGGGTCAGCCCCAGCATTTT.

The chain combines TRBV5-4 with TRBJ1-1; possible D gene TRBD1, 6 bases. Trimming took off 4 bases at V and 6 bases at J, with 22 bases between the two ends. The CDR3 totals 16 residues. Germline lookup yields CDR1 SGHNT and CDR2 YYREEE (reference sequence). This chain's CDR3 is CASSPDLDRKASEAFF. The CDR3 DNA sequence: TGTGCCAGCAGCCCTGACTTAGACAGGAAAGCTTCTGAAGCTTTCTTT.

This sequence joins TRBV6-1 and TRBJ1-2; no reliable D call. CDR1 is MNHNS and CDR2 is SASEGT in the germline V gene. The length of the CDR3 is 10 residues. Between the trimmed V and J ends, which lost 8 bases and 2 bases, there was a span of 3 bases. CDR3 nucleotides: TGTGCCAGCTACAACTATGGCTACACCTTC. Protein sequence: CASYNYGYTF.

This chain joins TRBV29-1 and TRBJ1-1; D remains ambiguous. Trimming pared 3 bases from V and 3 bases from J, leaving 11 bases between. The germline V gene encodes CDR1 SQVTM and CDR2 ANQGSEA. The CDR3 covers 13 residues. As DNA, the CDR3 is TGCAGCGTTGACCCCGGGGAGCACACTGAAGCTTTCTTT. As protein: CSVDPGEHTEAFF.

The J gene is TRBJ2-1, the V gene TRBV9; D possibly corresponds to TRBD2 (6 bases). V shed 4 bases and J shed 0 bases, with 14 bases lying between them. Per germline, CDR1 SGDLS and CDR2 YYNGEE. The CDR3 is 16 residues long. The CDR3 region is CASSSGVASSYNEQFF. The CDR3 DNA reads TGTGCCAGCAGCTCGGGGGTGGCGAGCTCCTACAATGAGCAGTTCTTC.

The chain joins TRBV4-1 to TRBJ2-7; TRBD2 is a possible D gene (5 bases). Germline V gene lookup returns CDR1 MGHRA and CDR2 YSYEKL. This CDR3 region has 14 residues. V lost 4 bases to trimming and J lost 2 bases, with 12 bases between them. CDR3 sequence reads: CASSPRADTYEQYF. The CDR3 region has the DNA TGCGCCAGCAGCCCGCGGGCCGACACCTACGAGCAGTACTTC.

The chain joins TRBV20-1 to TRBJ2-4; 8 bases are a match to TRBD2. Trimming at V came to 3 bases and at J to 0 bases, leaving 7 bases not matched to a gene. This CDR3 has 16 amino acids. The V gene's germline CDR1 is DFQATT and CDR2 SNEGSKA (reference sequence). DNA of the CDR3: TGCAGTGCTAGTGGAATGGCGGGGGGAGCCAAAAACATTCAGTACTTC. It yields the protein CSASGMAGGAKNIQYF.

The chain carries TRBV12-3 or TRBV12-4 and TRBJ2-1, with 9 positions matching TRBD2. Trimming at V came to 6 bases and at J to 5 bases, leaving 5 bases not matched to a gene. There are 14 residues in the CDR3. CDR3 nucleotide sequence: TGTGCCAGCAGCCGTCAGCGGGGGGACAATGAGCAGTTCTTC. This codes for CASSRQRGDNEQFF.

This clonotype was counted between two and nine times. This chain joins TRBV10-3 and TRBJ1-2; 8 nucleotides line up with TRBD1. Germline V lookup: CDR1 ENHRY, CDR2 SYGVKD. This CDR3 region has 14 residues. V lost 6 bases, J lost 2 bases, and 5 bases stayed unmatched. The CDR3, as DNA: TGTGCCATCAGGCCGGGACAGGAAAACTATGGCTACACCTTC. This codes for CAIRPGQENYGYTF.

This clonotype turned up a few times. This sequence joins TRBV12-3 or TRBV12-4 and TRBJ1-6, with TRBD1 as a possible D gene (6 bases). The V end was cut by 4 bases, the J end by 10 bases, with 14 bases between. The CDR3 is 14 amino acids. This chain's CDR3 is CASSSTGTFSPLHF. The CDR3 DNA follows: TGTGCCAGCAGTTCCACAGGGACGTTCTCACCCCTCCACTTT.

Of note for this clonotype: A single base separates this from a much larger clone, so it may be a read error. The rearrangement joins TRBV7-8 to TRBJ1-5; tentatively, D is TRBD1 (5 bases). From germline, CDR1 is SGHVS and CDR2 FQNEAQ. The CDR3 runs to 18 residues. In nucleotides, the CDR3 is TGTGCCAGCAGCTTAAAACCGTGGGGGAGTAATAGCAGTCAGCCCCAGCATTTT. Its protein is CASSLKPWGSNSSQPQHF.

This sequence joins TRBV9 and TRBJ2-5; 8 nucleotides line up with TRBD2. This CDR3 has 16 residues. Germline V gives CDR1 SGDLS, CDR2 YYNGEE. Trimming removed 4 bases from V and 2 bases from J; junction bases left unmatched: 10. DNA of the CDR3: TGTGCCAGCAGCACCCGGGGTAGCGGGGTTCAAGAGACCCAGTACTTC. Protein product: CASSTRGSGVQETQYF.

The rearrangement uses TRBV7-6 and TRBJ2-7; 7 nucleotides align to TRBD1. From germline, CDR1 is SGHVS and CDR2 FNYEAQ. The CDR3 spans 14 residues. Trimming took 4 bases from V and 4 from J; bases not matched to a gene: 7. The CDR3 nucleotides read TGTGCCAGCAGCTCGACAGGGATGGGATACGAGCAGTACTTC. It specifies CASSSTGMGYEQYF.